One T cell receptor (beta chain) is described in this entry. The antigen is not known. The data originate from a study of beta chain features in type 1 diabetes. Regarding the study as a whole: PCR might favor shorter templates, equally in patients and controls.

One heparinised draw of blood, averaging roughly 120 mL, came from each donor. The CDR3 length is 15 residues. Germline trimming cut 8 bases from V and 2 bases from J; bases unmatched to any gene: 8. The germline CDR1 and CDR2 sequences are MDHEN and SYDVKM. All of the isolated RNA was reverse transcribed, so expressed TCRB transcripts were sequenced. Assay used: immunoSEQ multiplex PCR; TCRdb lists only in-frame clones, some missing. The sample carries roughly 150,000 clones, 11% recorded once. The genes are TRBV28 and TRBJ2-5; TRBD2 agrees at 10 bases. The sample was central memory CD4+ T cells from blood. This TCR derives from a young man in good health. CDR3 nucleotide sequence: TGTGCCAGCTACCCGAGCGGGGGGGCTCAAGAGACCCAGTACTTC. Its protein is CASYPSGGAQETQYF. Full variable domain (remainder filled in from reference TRBV28 and TRBJ2-5): DVKVTQSSRYLVKRTGEKVFLECVQDMDHENMFWYRQDPGLGLRLIYFSYDVKMKEKGDIPEGYSVSREKKERFSLILESASTNQTSMYLCASYPSGGAQETQYFGPGTRLLVL.